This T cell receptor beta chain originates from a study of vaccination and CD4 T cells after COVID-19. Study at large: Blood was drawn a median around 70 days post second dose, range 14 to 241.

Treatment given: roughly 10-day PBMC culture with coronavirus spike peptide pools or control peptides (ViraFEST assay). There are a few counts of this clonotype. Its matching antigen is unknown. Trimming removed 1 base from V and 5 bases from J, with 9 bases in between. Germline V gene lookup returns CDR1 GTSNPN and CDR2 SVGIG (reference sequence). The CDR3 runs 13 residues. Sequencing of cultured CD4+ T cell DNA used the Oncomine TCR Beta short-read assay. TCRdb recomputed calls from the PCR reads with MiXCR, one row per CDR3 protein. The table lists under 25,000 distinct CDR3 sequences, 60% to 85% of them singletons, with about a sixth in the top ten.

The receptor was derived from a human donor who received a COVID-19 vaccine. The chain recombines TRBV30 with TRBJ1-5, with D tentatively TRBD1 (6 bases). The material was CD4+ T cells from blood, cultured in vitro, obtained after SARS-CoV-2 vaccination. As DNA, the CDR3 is TGTGCCTGGAGTGGGAGGGGGGATCAGCCCCAGCATTTT. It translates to CAWSGRGDQPQHF.